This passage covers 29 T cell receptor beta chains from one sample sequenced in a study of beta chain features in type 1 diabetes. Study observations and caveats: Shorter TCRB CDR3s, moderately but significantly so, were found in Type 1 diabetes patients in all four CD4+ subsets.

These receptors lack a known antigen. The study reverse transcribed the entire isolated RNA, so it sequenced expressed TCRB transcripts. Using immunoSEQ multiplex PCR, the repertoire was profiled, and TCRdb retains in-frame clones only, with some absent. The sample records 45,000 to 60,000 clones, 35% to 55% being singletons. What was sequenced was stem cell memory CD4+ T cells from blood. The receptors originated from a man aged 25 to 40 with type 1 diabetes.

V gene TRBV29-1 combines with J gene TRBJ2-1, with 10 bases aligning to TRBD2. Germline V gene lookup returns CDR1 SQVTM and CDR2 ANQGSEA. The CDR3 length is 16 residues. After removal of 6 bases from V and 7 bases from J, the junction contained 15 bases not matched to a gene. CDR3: CSVRWMSGRARNEQFF. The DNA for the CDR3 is TGCAGCGTCCGCTGGATGAGCGGGAGGGCCCGTAATGAGCAGTTCTTC.

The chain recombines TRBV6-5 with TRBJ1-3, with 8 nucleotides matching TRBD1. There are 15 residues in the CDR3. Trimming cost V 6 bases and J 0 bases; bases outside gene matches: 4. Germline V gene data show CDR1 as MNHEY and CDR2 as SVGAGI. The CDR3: CASRGQGPSGNTIYF. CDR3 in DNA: TGTGCCAGCAGAGGACAGGGCCCCTCTGGAAACACCATATATTTT.

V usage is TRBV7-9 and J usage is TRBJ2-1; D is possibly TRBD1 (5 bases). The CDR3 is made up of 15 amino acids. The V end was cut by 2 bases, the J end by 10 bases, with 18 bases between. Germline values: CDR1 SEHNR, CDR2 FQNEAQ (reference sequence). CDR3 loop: CASSLRGPSGHEQFF. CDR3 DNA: TGTGCCAGCAGCTTAAGGGGTCCCTCGGGCCACGAGCAGTTCTTC.

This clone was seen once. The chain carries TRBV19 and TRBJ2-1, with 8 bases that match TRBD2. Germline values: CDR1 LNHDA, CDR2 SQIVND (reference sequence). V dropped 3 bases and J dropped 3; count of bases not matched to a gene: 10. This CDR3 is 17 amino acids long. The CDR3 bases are TGTGCCAGTAGTATTAGCCCGCTAGCGGGCCGCTACAATGAGCAGTTCTTC. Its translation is CASSISPLAGRYNEQFF.

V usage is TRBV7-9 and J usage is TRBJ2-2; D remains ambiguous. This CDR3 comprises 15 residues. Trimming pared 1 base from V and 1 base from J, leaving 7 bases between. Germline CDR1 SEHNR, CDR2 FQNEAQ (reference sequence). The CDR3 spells CASSLGPGNTGELFF. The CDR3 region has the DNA TGTGCCAGCAGCTTAGGTCCAGGGAACACCGGGGAGCTGTTTTTT.

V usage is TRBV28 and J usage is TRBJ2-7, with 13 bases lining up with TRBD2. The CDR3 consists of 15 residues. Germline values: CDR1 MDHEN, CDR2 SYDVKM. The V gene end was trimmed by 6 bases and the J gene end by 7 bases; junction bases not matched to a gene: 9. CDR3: CASRAGLAGSNEQYF. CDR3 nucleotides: TGTGCCAGCAGGGCGGGACTAGCGGGAAGCAATGAGCAGTACTTC.

Written as DNA, the CDR3 is TGTGCCAGCAGTCCTGACAGATACTACGAGCAGTACTTC. Its translation: CASSPDRYYEQYF. This sequence joins TRBV7-2 and TRBJ2-7; maybe TRBD1 (5 bases). The V end was cut by 6 bases, the J end by 3 bases, with 12 bases between. The CDR3 is 13 amino acids. Germline V CDR1 and CDR2: SGHTA, FQGNSA. Supplemented by reference TRBV7-2 and TRBJ2-7, the full variable domain reads GAGVSQSPSNKVTEKGKDVELRCDPISGHTALYWYRQSLGQGLEFLIYFQGNSAPDKSGLPSDRFSAERTGGSVSTLTIQRTQQEDSAVYLCASSPDRYYEQYFGPGTRLTVT.

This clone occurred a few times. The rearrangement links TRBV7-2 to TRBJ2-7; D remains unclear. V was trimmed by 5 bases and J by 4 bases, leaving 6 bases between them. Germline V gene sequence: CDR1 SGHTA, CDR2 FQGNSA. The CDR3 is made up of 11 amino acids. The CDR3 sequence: CASSPRYEQYF. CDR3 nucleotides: TGTGCCAGCAGCCCCCGGTACGAGCAGTACTTC. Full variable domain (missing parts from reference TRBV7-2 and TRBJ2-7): GAGVSQSPSNKVTEKGKDVELRCDPISGHTALYWYRQSLGQGLEFLIYFQGNSAPDKSGLPSDRFSAERTGGSVSTLTIQRTQQEDSAVYLCASSPRYEQYFGPGTRLTVT.

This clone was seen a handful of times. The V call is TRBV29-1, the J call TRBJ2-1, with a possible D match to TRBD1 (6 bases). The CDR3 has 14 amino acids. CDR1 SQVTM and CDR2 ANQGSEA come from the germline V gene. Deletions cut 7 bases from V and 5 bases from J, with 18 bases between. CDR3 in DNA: TGCAGCGCGTTGCCCAGGGGAGAGGACAATGAGCAGTTCTTC. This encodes CSALPRGEDNEQFF.

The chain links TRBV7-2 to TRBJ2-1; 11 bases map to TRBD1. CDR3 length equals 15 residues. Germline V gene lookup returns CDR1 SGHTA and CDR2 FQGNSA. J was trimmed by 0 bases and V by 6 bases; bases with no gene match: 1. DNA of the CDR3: TGTGCCAGCAGAGGACAGGGGGCCTCCTACAATGAGCAGTTCTTC. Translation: CASRGQGASYNEQFF.

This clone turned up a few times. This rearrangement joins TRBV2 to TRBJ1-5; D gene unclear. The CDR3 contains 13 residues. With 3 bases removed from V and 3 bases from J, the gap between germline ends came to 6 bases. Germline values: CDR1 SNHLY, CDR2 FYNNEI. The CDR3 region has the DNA TGTGCCAGCAGTGAGAGCTTCAATCAGCCCCAGCATTTT. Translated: CASSESFNQPQHF.

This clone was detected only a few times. This CDR3 reads CASSLAGISSGNTIYF. The CDR3 DNA sequence: TGCGCCAGCAGCCTCGCAGGGATTTCCTCTGGAAACACCATATATTTT. J is TRBJ1-3 and V is TRBV4-1; TRBD1 might be the D (5 bases). Deletions cut 4 bases from V and 0 bases from J, with 13 bases between. CDR1 MGHRA and CDR2 YSYEKL come from the germline V gene. This CDR3 spans 16 amino acids.

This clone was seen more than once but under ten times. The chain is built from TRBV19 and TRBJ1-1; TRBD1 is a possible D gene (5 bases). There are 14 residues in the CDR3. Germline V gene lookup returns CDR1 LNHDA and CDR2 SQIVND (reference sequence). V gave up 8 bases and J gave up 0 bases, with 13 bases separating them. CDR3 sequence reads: CASQQGYMNTEAFF. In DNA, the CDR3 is TGTGCCAGTCAGCAGGGTTACATGAACACTGAAGCTTTCTTT.

CDR3: CASSQALAEGETQYF. The CDR3 DNA sequence: TGCGCCAGCAGCCAAGCACTAGCGGAAGGGGAGACCCAGTACTTC. This chain uses TRBV4-3 with TRBJ2-5; 8 positions agree with TRBD2. The CDR3 is 15 residues long. V lost 1 base to trimming and J lost 5 bases; unmatched junction nucleotides: 6. Germline V gene lookup returns CDR1 LGHNA and CDR2 YSLEER.

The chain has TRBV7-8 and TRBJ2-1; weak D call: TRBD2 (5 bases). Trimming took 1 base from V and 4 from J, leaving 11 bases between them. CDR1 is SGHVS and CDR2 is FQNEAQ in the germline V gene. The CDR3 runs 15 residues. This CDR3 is CASSLGGSAYNEQFF. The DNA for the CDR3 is TGTGCCAGCAGCTTAGGAGGGAGTGCGTACAATGAGCAGTTCTTC.

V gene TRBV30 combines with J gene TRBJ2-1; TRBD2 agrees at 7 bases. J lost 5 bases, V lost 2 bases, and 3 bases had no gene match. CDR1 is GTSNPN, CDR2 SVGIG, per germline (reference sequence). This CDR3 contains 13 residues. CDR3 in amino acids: CAWSKGTNNEQFF. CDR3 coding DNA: TGTGCCTGGAGTAAAGGGACTAACAATGAGCAGTTCTTC. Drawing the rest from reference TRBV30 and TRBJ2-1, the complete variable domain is SQTIHQWPATLVQPVGSPLSLECTVEGTSNPNLYWYRQAAGRGLQLLFYSVGIGQISSEVPQNLSASRPQDRQFILSSKKLLLSDSGFYLCAWSKGTNNEQFFGPGTRLTVL.

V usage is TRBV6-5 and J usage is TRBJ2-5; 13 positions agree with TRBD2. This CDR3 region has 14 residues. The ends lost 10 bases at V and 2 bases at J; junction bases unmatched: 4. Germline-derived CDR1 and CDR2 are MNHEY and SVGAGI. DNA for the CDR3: TGTGCCACCAAGACTAGCGGGGGGCAAGAGACCCAGTACTTC. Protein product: CATKTSGGQETQYF.

The CDR3 bases are TGTGCCATTCGACAGGGCGGTCGCGAGCAGTTCTTC. It specifies CAIRQGGREQFF. The V call is TRBV6-1, the J call TRBJ2-1; the match to TRBD1 covers 7 bases. This CDR3 has 12 amino acids. The germline V gene has CDR1 MNHNS and CDR2 SASEGT. V lost 10 bases, J lost 10 bases, and 10 bases stayed unmatched.

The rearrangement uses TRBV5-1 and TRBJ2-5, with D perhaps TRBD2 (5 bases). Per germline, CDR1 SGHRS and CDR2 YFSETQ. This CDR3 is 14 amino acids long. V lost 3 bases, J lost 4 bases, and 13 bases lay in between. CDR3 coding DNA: TGCGCCAGCAGCTCGCCGGGATCCGGAGAGACCCAGTACTTC. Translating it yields CASSSPGSGETQYF.

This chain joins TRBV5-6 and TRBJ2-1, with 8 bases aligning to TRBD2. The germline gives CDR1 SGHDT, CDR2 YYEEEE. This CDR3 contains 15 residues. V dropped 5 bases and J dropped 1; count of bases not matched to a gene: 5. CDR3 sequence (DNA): TGTGCCAGCAGAGTAGCGGGAATTTCCTACAATGAGCAGTTCTTC. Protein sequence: CASRVAGISYNEQFF.

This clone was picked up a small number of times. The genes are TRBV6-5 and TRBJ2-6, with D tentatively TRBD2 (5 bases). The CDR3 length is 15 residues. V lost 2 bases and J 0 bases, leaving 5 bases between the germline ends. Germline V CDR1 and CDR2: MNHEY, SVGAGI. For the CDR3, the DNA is TGTGCCAGCAGTTACGAGGGCTCTGGGGCCAACGTCCTGACTTTC. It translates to CASSYEGSGANVLTF.

The CDR3 nucleotides are TGCGCCAGCAGCTCCGGACAGGGGGCCTACAATGAGCAGTTCTTC. It codes for CASSSGQGAYNEQFF. The chain couples TRBV5-1 to TRBJ2-1, with TRBD1 matching 10 bases. Germline V CDR1 and CDR2: SGHRS, YFSETQ. The CDR3 has 15 amino acids. J lost 2 bases, V lost 3 bases, and 2 bases had no gene match.

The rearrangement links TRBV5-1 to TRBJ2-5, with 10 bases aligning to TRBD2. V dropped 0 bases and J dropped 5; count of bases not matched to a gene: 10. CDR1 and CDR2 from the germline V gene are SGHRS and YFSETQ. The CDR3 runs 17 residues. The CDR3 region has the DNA TGCGCCAGCAGCTTGGGCGTCTCTAGCGGGAGTTACGAGACCCAGTACTTC. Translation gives CASSLGVSSGSYETQYF.

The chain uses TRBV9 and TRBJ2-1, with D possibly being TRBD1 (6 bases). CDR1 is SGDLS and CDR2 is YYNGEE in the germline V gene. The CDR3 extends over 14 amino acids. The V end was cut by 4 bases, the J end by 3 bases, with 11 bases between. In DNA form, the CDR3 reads TGTGCCAGCAGCCCAACAGGGTTCTACAATGAGCAGTTCTTC. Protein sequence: CASSPTGFYNEQFF.

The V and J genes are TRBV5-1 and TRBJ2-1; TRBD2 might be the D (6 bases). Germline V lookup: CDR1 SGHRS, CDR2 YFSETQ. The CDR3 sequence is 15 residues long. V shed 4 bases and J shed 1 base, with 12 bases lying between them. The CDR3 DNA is TGCGCCAGCAGCACAGCGGGCCCATCCTACAATGAGCAGTTCTTC. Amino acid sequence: CASSTAGPSYNEQFF. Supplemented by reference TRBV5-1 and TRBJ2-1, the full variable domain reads KAGVTQTPRYLIKTRGQQVTLSCSPISGHRSVSWYQQTPGQGLQFLFEYFSETQRNKGNFPGRFSGRQFSNSRSEMNVSTLELGDSALYLCASSTAGPSYNEQFFGPGTRLTVL.

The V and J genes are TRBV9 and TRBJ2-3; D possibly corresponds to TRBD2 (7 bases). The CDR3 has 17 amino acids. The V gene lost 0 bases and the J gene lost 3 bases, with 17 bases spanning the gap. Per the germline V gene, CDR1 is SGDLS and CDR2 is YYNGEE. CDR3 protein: CASSVGLAGRGTDTQYF. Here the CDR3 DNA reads TGTGCCAGCAGCGTAGGTTTAGCGGGCAGGGGAACAGATACGCAGTATTTT.

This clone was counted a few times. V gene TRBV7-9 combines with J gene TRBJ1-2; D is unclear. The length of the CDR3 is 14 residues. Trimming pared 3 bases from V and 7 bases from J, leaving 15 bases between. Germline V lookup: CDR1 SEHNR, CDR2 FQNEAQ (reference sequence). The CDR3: CASSFAENAGGYTF. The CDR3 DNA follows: TGTGCCAGCAGCTTTGCGGAAAATGCTGGTGGCTACACCTTC.

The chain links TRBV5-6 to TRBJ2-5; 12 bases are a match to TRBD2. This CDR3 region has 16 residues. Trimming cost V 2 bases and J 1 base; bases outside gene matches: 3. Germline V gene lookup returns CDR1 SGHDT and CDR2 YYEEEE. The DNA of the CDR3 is TGTGCCAGCAGCTTAGGACTAGCGGGACCCCAAGAGACCCAGTACTTC. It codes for CASSLGLAGPQETQYF.

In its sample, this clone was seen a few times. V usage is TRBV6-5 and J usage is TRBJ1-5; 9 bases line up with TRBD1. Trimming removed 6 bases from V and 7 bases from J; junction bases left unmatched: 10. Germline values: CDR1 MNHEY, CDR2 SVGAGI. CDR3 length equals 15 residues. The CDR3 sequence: CASRRTGGAFQPQHF. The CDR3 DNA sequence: TGTGCCAGCAGACGAACAGGGGGCGCCTTCCAGCCCCAGCATTTT.